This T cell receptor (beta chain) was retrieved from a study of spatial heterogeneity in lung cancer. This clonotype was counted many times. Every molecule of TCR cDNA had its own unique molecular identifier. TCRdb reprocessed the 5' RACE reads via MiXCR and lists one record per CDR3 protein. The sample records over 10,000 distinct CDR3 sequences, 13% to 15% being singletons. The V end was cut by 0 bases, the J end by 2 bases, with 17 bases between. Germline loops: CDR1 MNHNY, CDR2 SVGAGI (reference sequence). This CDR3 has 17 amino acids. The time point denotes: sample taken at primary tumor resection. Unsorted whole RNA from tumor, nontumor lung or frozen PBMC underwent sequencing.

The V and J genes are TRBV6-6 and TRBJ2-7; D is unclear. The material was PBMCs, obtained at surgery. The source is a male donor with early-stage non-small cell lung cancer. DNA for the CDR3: TGTGCCAGCAGTTACTCGATATCACGCCGAAGGGCCTACGAGCAGTACTTC. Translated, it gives CASSYSISRRRAYEQYF.